This T cell receptor (beta chain) is from a study of OX40 agonist ivuxolimab in advanced cancers. In the study overall: The study treated patients with ivuxolimab, an agonistic anti-OX40 (CD134) antibody. Overall study findings and caveats: CD8+ T cells averaged more expanded clones than CD4+.

Method: immunoSEQ multiplex PCR; TCRdb's copy keeps in-frame clones and lacks some. The table includes 100,000 to 150,000 clones, about nine tenths detected once. Samples were taken at baseline and on day 1 of cycles 4 and 7. V lost 3 bases and J 0 bases, leaving 13 bases between the germline ends. Germline V CDR1 and CDR2: MDHEN, SYDVKM. This CDR3 region has 16 residues. Turning to this clone: The antigen remains undetermined.

The sequence came from an adult with an advanced solid tumor such as melanoma, head and neck, liver or kidney cancer. The chain uses TRBV28 and TRBJ2-3; D may be TRBD1 (5 bases). This specimen was CD4+ or CD8+ T cells sorted from blood, taken in a trial of the OX40 agonist ivuxolimab. CDR3 amino acids: CASSLPWKGSTDTQYF. The CDR3 DNA reads as TGTGCCAGCAGTTTGCCCTGGAAGGGGAGCACAGATACGCAGTATTTT.